This TCR beta chain was sequenced for a study of pediatric ulcerative colitis. Study results and caveats: In rectum, acute severe colitis had expanded clones and less diversity. Repertoires came from total lymphocyte DNA, so rare subsets like regulatory T cells may be missed.

Libraries were prepared by immunoSEQ multiplex PCR; TCRdb keeps only in-frame clonotypes and omits some of them. The sample holds 59,000 or so clones, over 65% seen once. Points on this clone: The antigen is unknown.

The germline V gene encodes CDR1 MNHEY and CDR2 SMNVEV (reference sequence). The CDR3 loop spans 17 amino acids. Trimming removed 3 bases from V and 5 bases from J; junction bases left unmatched: 13. The sequencing input was blood. V gene TRBV27 combines with J gene TRBJ2-5; 9 nucleotides agree with TRBD2. This TCR derives from a boy between 10 and 17 years old with moderate ulcerative colitis. CDR3 nucleotides: TGTGCCAGCAGTTTTTTGGTAGCGGGAGACTTGGGGGAGACCCAGTACTTC. Translation: CASSFLVAGDLGETQYF.